This TCR beta chain was captured in a study of cytomegalovirus exposure and HLA in healthy donors. A remark on this clone: No antigen is known for it.

Both 60 Vbeta primers and 13 Jbeta primers went into the PCR. The assay was immunoSEQ multiplex PCR, and TCRdb's table has in-frame clones only and misses some. The sample has about 120,000 clones, nearly 80% seen once. Whole-study findings and limits: The study assumed roughly uniform donor sequencing depth for presence/absence analyses. Cytomegalovirus association was assigned to approximately 160 TCR beta chains.

Trimming stripped 4 bases from V and 4 bases from J, with 13 bases between. Germline CDR1 is LGHNA and CDR2 is YNFKEQ. The CDR3 length is 14 residues. Sequencing used PBMCs. The source of this sequence is a woman between 25 and 40 years old in good health and CMV-seropositive. V and J are TRBV4-2 and TRBJ2-5; a weak D match, TRBD2 (6 bases). In DNA, the CDR3 is TGTGCCAGCAGCCGCAATGCGGGGCGAGAGACCCAGTACTTC. Residues: CASSRNAGRETQYF.